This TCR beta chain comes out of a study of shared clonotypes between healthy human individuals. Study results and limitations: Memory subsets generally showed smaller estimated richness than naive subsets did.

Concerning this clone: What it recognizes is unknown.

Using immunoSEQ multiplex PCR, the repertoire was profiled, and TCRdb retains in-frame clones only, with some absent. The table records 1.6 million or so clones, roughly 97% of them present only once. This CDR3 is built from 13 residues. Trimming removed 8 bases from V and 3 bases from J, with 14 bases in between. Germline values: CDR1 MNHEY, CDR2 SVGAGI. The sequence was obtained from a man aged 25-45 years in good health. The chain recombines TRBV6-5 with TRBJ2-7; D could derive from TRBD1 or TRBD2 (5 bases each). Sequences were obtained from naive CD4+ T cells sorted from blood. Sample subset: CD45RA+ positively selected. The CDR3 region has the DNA TGTGCCAGCTCTCCCAGGGACCGCTACGAGCAGTACTTC. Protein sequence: CASSPRDRYEQYF.